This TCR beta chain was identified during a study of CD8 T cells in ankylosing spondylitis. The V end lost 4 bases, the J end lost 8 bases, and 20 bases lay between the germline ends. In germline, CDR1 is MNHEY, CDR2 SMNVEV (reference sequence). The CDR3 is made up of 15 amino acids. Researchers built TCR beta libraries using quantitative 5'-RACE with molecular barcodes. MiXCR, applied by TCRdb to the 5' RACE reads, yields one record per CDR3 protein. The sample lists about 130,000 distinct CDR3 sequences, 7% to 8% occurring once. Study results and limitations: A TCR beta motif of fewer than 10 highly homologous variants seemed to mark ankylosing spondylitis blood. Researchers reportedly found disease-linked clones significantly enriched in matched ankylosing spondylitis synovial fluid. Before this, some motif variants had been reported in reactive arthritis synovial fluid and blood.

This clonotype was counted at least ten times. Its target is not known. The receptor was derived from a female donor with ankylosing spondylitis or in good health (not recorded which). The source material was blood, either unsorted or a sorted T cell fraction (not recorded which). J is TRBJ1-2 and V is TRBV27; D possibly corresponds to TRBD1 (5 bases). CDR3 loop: CASSSTQGKISGYTF. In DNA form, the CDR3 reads TGTGCCAGCAGTTCCACCCAGGGTAAGATAAGCGGCTACACCTTC.